The 25 T cell receptor beta chains below come from one sample, sequenced in a study of cytomegalovirus exposure and HLA in healthy donors. The PCR was carried out with 60 Vbeta primers and 13 Jbeta primers. Sequencing was performed with immunoSEQ multiplex PCR; in TCRdb, only in-frame clones are kept and a portion is missing. The data contain approximately 190,000 clones, approximately 82% of them seen just once; the ten biggest clones take up around 2%. The sample consisted of PBMCs. These receptor sequences come from a young woman in good health and CMV-seropositive.

The chain carries TRBV6-6 and TRBJ2-7; 7 nucleotides line up with TRBD2. The CDR3 is made up of 14 amino acids. After removal of 2 bases from V and 2 bases from J, the junction contained 3 bases not matched to a gene. Germline V gene data show CDR1 as MNHNY and CDR2 as SVGAGI (reference sequence). In DNA, the CDR3 is TGTGCCAGCAGTTACGGGCGGGGGACCTACGAGCAGTACTTC. It translates to CASSYGRGTYEQYF.

The chain links TRBV11-3 to TRBJ2-6; D ambiguous. V was clipped by 5 bases and J by 0 bases, with 14 bases between them. Germline V gene data show CDR1 as SGHNT and CDR2 as YENEEA. The CDR3 extends over 17 amino acids. The CDR3 here is CASSLTLRSSGANVLTF. CDR3 coding DNA: TGTGCCAGCAGCCTTACCCTTCGTAGCTCTGGGGCCAACGTCCTGACTTTC.

The rearrangement links TRBV4-2 to TRBJ2-5, with TRBD2 matching over 14 bases. The length of the CDR3 is 17 residues. The V gene end was trimmed by 4 bases and the J gene end by 2 bases; junction bases not matched to a gene: 6. Germline V lookup: CDR1 LGHNA, CDR2 YNFKEQ. The CDR3 sequence: CASSPGLAGGHQETQYF. DNA for the CDR3: TGTGCCAGCAGCCCCGGACTAGCGGGGGGACATCAAGAGACCCAGTACTTC.

This chain uses TRBV15 with TRBJ2-3; 9 bases fit TRBD2. The trim removed 5 bases at V and 1 base at J, leaving 4 bases unmatched. This CDR3 has 15 amino acids. The V gene's germline CDR1 is LNHNV and CDR2 YYDKDF (reference sequence). This chain's CDR3 is CATSGWTSGTDTQYF. The CDR3 DNA sequence: TGTGCCACCAGCGGGTGGACTAGCGGCACAGATACGCAGTATTTT.

The chain uses TRBV14 and TRBJ2-2; TRBD2 is a possible D gene (6 bases). CDR1 is SGHDN, CDR2 FVKESK, per germline. This CDR3 comprises 17 residues. V was clipped by 1 base and J by 6 bases, with 18 bases between them. The DNA for the CDR3 is TGTGCCAGCAGCCAAGCCGGGTCGGCCAGGGAGGCCGGGGAGCTGTTTTTT. Its protein product is CASSQAGSAREAGELFF. Based on the CDR3 plus reference TRBV14 and TRBJ2-2, the full variable domain is EAGVTQFPSHSVIEKGQTVTLRCDPISGHDNLYWYRRVMGKEIKFLLHFVKESKQDESGMPNNRFLAERTGGTYSTLKVQPAELEDSGVYFCASSQAGSAREAGELFFGEGSRLTVL.

This clone has more than one count but fewer than ten. The chain couples TRBV5-1 to TRBJ1-2; D perhaps matches TRBD1 (5 bases). Germline lookup yields CDR1 SGHRS and CDR2 YFSETQ. The CDR3 totals 11 residues. Trimming pared 5 bases from V and 5 bases from J, leaving 7 bases between. The CDR3 region has the DNA TGCGCCAGCAGTGACAGTTATGGCTACACCTTC. The encoded protein is CASSDSYGYTF.

The chain has TRBV19 and TRBJ1-2; D gene ambiguous. V dropped 5 bases and J dropped 0 bases, with 10 bases sitting between them. Germline loops: CDR1 LNHDA, CDR2 SQIVND (reference sequence). The CDR3 covers 14 residues. CDR3: CASSFSRANYGYTF. The CDR3 DNA reads as TGTGCCAGTAGTTTTTCCCGAGCTAACTATGGCTACACCTTC.

The chain couples TRBV10-3 to TRBJ1-5; 7 bases line up with TRBD1. CDR3 size: 18 residues. After removal of 4 bases from V and 5 bases from J, the junction contained 17 bases not matched to a gene. Germline CDR1 reads ENHRY; CDR2 reads SYGVKD. The CDR3 reads CAISVSPFGQEGDQPQHF. CDR3 bases: TGTGCCATCAGTGTGAGTCCCTTTGGACAGGAGGGCGATCAGCCCCAGCATTTT.

This chain uses TRBV18 with TRBJ2-3; 11 bases align to TRBD1. Germline values: CDR1 KGHSH, CDR2 LQKENI. V lost 5 bases and J lost 4; bases outside the gene matches: 8. The CDR3 has 16 amino acids. Written as DNA, the CDR3 is TGTGCCAGCTCAGAGGACAGGGGGCAAATTTCAGATACGCAGTATTTT. Translating it yields CASSEDRGQISDTQYF.

The chain recombines TRBV5-1 with TRBJ2-5; TRBD1 is a possible D gene (6 bases). The J call may be faulty, since TRBJ2-7 better matches the DNA end. The CDR3 totals 15 residues. Germline-derived CDR1 and CDR2 are SGHRS and YFSETQ. The CDR3 DNA is TGCGCCAGCAGCTTGGGGGCCAGGGGAATATACGAGCAGTACTTC. Translating it yields CASSLGARGIYEQYF.

This chain connects TRBV5-3 to TRBJ1-2; the match to TRBD1 covers 10 bases. TRBV5-3 is placed among ORFs of uncertain function. The CDR3 extends over 14 amino acids. The junction had 3 bases not matched to a gene; V was cut back by 4 bases and J by 3 bases. The CDR3: CARSAGQGDYGYTF. CDR3 DNA sequence: TGTGCCAGAAGCGCAGGACAGGGGGACTATGGCTACACCTTC.

The chain carries TRBV19 and TRBJ1-2, with a possible D match to TRBD1 (6 bases). The ends were cut back, 6 bases at V and 3 bases at J, with 11 bases in the middle. Germline lookup yields CDR1 LNHDA and CDR2 SQIVND (reference sequence). The CDR3 is 13 residues long. This CDR3 is CASSQGPYYGYTF. The DNA of the CDR3 is TGTGCCAGTAGCCAGGGGCCCTACTATGGCTACACCTTC.

V gene TRBV6-5 combines with J gene TRBJ1-4; 7 bases agree with TRBD1. Per the germline V gene, CDR1 is MNHEY and CDR2 is SVGAGI. The V and J ends lost 5 bases and 7 bases, in that order; junction bases with no gene match: 7. This CDR3 region has 14 residues. This CDR3 reads CASSRQGLGEKLFF. The CDR3 DNA is TGTGCCAGCAGTCGACAGGGTCTGGGTGAAAAACTGTTTTTT.

This rearrangement joins TRBV28 to TRBJ2-4, with 7 bases fitting TRBD2. The V segment lost 3 bases and the J segment 12 bases; nucleotides outside the gene matches: 11. The germline V gene encodes CDR1 MDHEN and CDR2 SYDVKM. CDR3 size: 14 residues. CDR3 nucleotides: TGTGCCAGCAGTTTCTACGGGGGAGGGTACAGTCAGTACTTC. The encoded protein is CASSFYGGGYSQYF. Drawing the rest from reference TRBV28 and TRBJ2-4, the complete variable domain is DVKVTQSSRYLVKRTGEKVFLECVQDMDHENMFWYRQDPGLGLRLIYFSYDVKMKEKGDIPEGYSVSREKKERFSLILESASTNQTSMYLCASSFYGGGYSQYFGAGTRLSVL.

The chain carries TRBV29-1 and TRBJ1-6, with D tentatively TRBD1 (5 bases). V was trimmed by 6 bases and J by 8 bases, leaving 14 bases between them. Per the germline V gene, CDR1 is SQVTM and CDR2 is ANQGSEA. The CDR3 is made up of 13 amino acids. The CDR3 nucleotides read TGCAGCGTCGCAGACAGTGGCTATTCACCCCTCCACTTT. This codes for CSVADSGYSPLHF.

The rearrangement links TRBV30 to TRBJ2-2; maybe TRBD2 (6 bases). There are 14 residues in the CDR3. V lost 8 bases, J lost 3 bases, and 16 bases lay in between. Per the germline V gene, CDR1 is GTSNPN and CDR2 is SVGIG (reference sequence). The CDR3 nucleotides are TGTGCCCACCGGGGTAGCGGTGACACCGGGGAGCTGTTTTTT. It encodes CAHRGSGDTGELFF.

The table lists this clone with a count of one. The chain recombines TRBV30 with TRBJ2-1; D is possibly TRBD2 (6 bases). In germline, CDR1 is GTSNPN, CDR2 SVGIG (reference sequence). CDR3 length: 11 residues. V dropped 8 bases and J dropped 13 bases, with 18 bases sitting between them. The CDR3 coding sequence is TGTGCCGGAGGGTGGGCGGTCGGTCAGTTCTTC. Its translation is CAGGWAVGQFF.

The CDR3 DNA reads as TGTGCCAGCAGTTCCGGGGGGGGAATAGAGACCCAGTACTTC. This sequence encodes CASSSGGGIETQYF. The V and J genes are TRBV6-5 and TRBJ2-5, with 8 bases matching TRBD2. The CDR3 has 14 residues. From germline, CDR1 is MNHEY and CDR2 SVGAGI. The J segment lost 4 bases and the V segment lost 4 bases, leaving 5 bases of the junction unmatched.

The chain uses TRBV4-3 and TRBJ2-3, with 12 bases matching TRBD2. The V segment lost 0 bases and the J segment 4 bases; nucleotides outside the gene matches: 5. CDR1 LGHNA and CDR2 YSLEER come from the germline V gene. The CDR3 spans 17 residues. CDR3 amino acids: CASSQDNGLAGSDTQYF. In DNA, the CDR3 is TGCGCCAGCAGCCAAGATAATGGACTAGCGGGGTCAGATACGCAGTATTTT.

This chain connects TRBV5-4 to TRBJ2-3; possible D gene TRBD2, 5 bases. Germline lookup yields CDR1 SGHNT and CDR2 YYREEE (reference sequence). The ends were cut back, 3 bases at V and 0 bases at J, with 14 bases in the middle. This CDR3 contains 16 residues. The CDR3 protein is CASSYTGIISTDTQYF. The DNA of the CDR3 is TGTGCCAGCAGCTACACCGGGATTATTAGCACAGATACGCAGTATTTT.

This sequence joins TRBV27 and TRBJ1-2; no reliable D call. Germline V gene lookup returns CDR1 MNHEY and CDR2 SMNVEV (reference sequence). Trimming cost V 3 bases and J 9 bases, with 14 bases left between them. CDR3 length: 13 amino acids. CDR3 in amino acids: CASSLQKSLRYTF. The DNA of the CDR3 is TGTGCCAGCAGTTTGCAGAAATCATTACGCTACACCTTC.

The gene calls are TRBV7-3 and TRBJ1-1, with D perhaps TRBD1 (6 bases). V dropped 5 bases and J dropped 8 bases, with 18 bases sitting between them. From germline, CDR1 is SGHTA and CDR2 FQGTGA. The CDR3 length is 14 residues. CDR3 sequence: CASSLGTRPGEAFF. The CDR3 region has the DNA TGTGCCAGCAGCCTCGGGACAAGGCCTGGGGAAGCTTTCTTT.

The V gene is TRBV5-6, the J gene TRBJ2-5, with D possibly being TRBD2 (5 bases). CDR1 and CDR2 from the germline V gene are SGHDT and YYEEEE. Trimming removed 0 bases at V and 5 bases at J, with 14 bases between. The CDR3 has 15 amino acids. CDR3 protein: CASSLGTATGETQYF. As DNA, the CDR3 is TGTGCCAGCAGCTTGGGGACGGCAACGGGGGAGACCCAGTACTTC.

This chain links TRBV5-4 with TRBJ2-7; possible D gene TRBD2, 5 bases. Germline V gene data show CDR1 as SGHNT and CDR2 as YYREEE (reference sequence). Trimming shortened V by 0 bases and J by 4 bases, and 17 bases separated the two germline ends. This CDR3 is built from 16 residues. CDR3: CASSLAEGPGTYEQYF. The CDR3 DNA reads TGTGCCAGCAGCTTGGCCGAGGGCCCCGGTACGTACGAGCAGTACTTC.

The chain recombines TRBV9 with TRBJ2-3; D not certain. Germline CDR1 reads SGDLS; CDR2 reads YYNGEE. V shed 0 bases and J shed 8 bases, with 13 bases lying between them. The CDR3 extends over 14 amino acids. DNA for the CDR3: TGTGCCAGCAGCGTAGGAGGATTTGAAGGTACGCAGTATTTT. Protein: CASSVGGFEGTQYF.